The T cell receptor (beta chain) under discussion was sequenced for a study of radiotherapy plus CTLA-4 blockade in lung cancer. The wider study: Disease control was achieved by 31% of patients, and objective responses by 18%.

TCRdb keeps only in-frame clones here, not all; method: immunoSEQ multiplex PCR. The sample has roughly 110,000 clones; more than 75% are singletons. Comment on this clone: No antigen is known for it.

Focal radiation was given together with CTLA-4 blockade (ipilimumab) to patients with chemo-refractory metastatic non-small-cell lung cancer. Overall study results and limits: Clones of tumor-derived TCRs expanded in blood after radiotherapy plus ipilimumab. The authors reported that early blood T cell clone dynamics, with interferon-beta, best predicted response.

This receptor was obtained from a human donor with non-small cell lung cancer that progressed on radiotherapy plus ipilimumab. Some clones in this sample may be carry-over from other donors' samples. Specimen: peripheral blood, collected from a patient treated with radiotherapy plus ipilimumab.

CDR3 DNA sequence: TGTGCCTGGAGTATGGGACGGTCCATTGGGTGGGCCTACGAGCAGTACTTC. This encodes CAWSMGRSIGWAYEQYF. The chain uses TRBV30 and TRBJ2-7; possibly TRBD1 or TRBD2 for D (5 bases each). The CDR3 sequence is 17 residues long. Germline-derived CDR1 and CDR2 are GTSNPN and SVGIG (reference sequence). The V gene lost 2 bases and the J gene lost 2 bases, with 22 bases spanning the gap. Together with reference TRBV30 and TRBJ2-7, the CDR3 gives the full variable domain: SQTIHQWPATLVQPVGSPLSLECTVEGTSNPNLYWYRQAAGRGLQLLFYSVGIGQISSEVPQNLSASRPQDRQFILSSKKLLLSDSGFYLCAWSMGRSIGWAYEQYFGPGTRLTVT.